These 27 T cell receptor beta chains share one sample of origin, sequenced in a study of blood T cell repertoires in COVID-19. Repertoires were generated with immunoSEQ multiplex PCR, while TCRdb's copy carries only in-frame clones and drops some. The sample holds approximately 210,000 clones, 70% to 90% seen once. Sequenced input: PBMCs or T cells enriched from blood (not recorded which). These TCRs come from a man aged 25 to 40 with acute COVID-19.

The genes are TRBV7-6 and TRBJ2-7, with 7 bases lining up with TRBD2. In germline, CDR1 is SGHVS, CDR2 FNYEAQ. The trim removed 1 base at V and 7 bases at J, leaving 4 bases unmatched. The CDR3 is 13 amino acids. CDR3 sequence (DNA): TGTGCCAGCAGCTTAGTCAAGGGAGGGGAGCAGTACTTC. It specifies CASSLVKGGEQYF.

The V gene is TRBV27, the J gene TRBJ1-1; tentatively, D is TRBD1 (6 bases). The V gene lost 0 bases and the J gene lost 4 bases, with 12 bases spanning the gap. Germline V CDR1 and CDR2: MNHEY, SMNVEV (reference sequence). The CDR3 has 15 residues. CDR3 bases: TGTGCCAGCAGTTTATCAGGCAGGGGTGGCACTGAAGCTTTCTTT. Protein: CASSLSGRGGTEAFF.

This rearrangement joins TRBV30 to TRBJ2-4; 7 nucleotides line up with TRBD2. Germline CDR1 and CDR2: GTSNPN and SVGIG (reference sequence). The CDR3 extends over 15 amino acids. V dropped 2 bases and J dropped 4; count of bases not matched to a gene: 8. The CDR3 protein is CAWSPGTTVKNIQYF. The CDR3 DNA is TGTGCCTGGAGTCCCGGGACTACCGTTAAAAACATTCAGTACTTC.

The V and J genes are TRBV19 and TRBJ2-7; the match to TRBD1 covers 9 bases. Germline CDR1 reads LNHDA; CDR2 reads SQIVND (reference sequence). The J segment lost 3 bases and the V segment lost 4 bases, leaving 1 base of the junction unmatched. The CDR3 has 13 amino acids. The CDR3 DNA reads TGTGCCAGTAGTAGGGACAGGGACTACGAGCAGTACTTC. It codes for CASSRDRDYEQYF.

In its sample, this clone was seen a few times. This rearrangement joins TRBV27 to TRBJ1-1, with D perhaps matching TRBD1 (5 bases). CDR1 and CDR2 from the germline V gene are MNHEY and SMNVEV (reference sequence). The CDR3 is 14 residues long. V was pared by 8 bases and J by 0 bases, with 13 bases between. CDR3 nucleotides: TGTGCCAGCGGACACGCGCAGGTGAACACTGAAGCTTTCTTT. Its translation: CASGHAQVNTEAFF.

The V call is TRBV6-5, the J call TRBJ1-2; D ambiguous. V was trimmed by 8 bases and J by 5 bases, leaving 15 bases between them. In germline, CDR1 is MNHEY, CDR2 SVGAGI. The CDR3 contains 13 residues. The chain's CDR3 is CASLITAQYGYTF. CDR3 DNA: TGTGCCAGCCTTATAACAGCTCAGTATGGCTACACCTTC.

The chain joins TRBV9 to TRBJ2-7; 7 nucleotides line up with TRBD2. The CDR3 is 14 residues long. The germline V gene has CDR1 SGDLS and CDR2 YYNGEE. The V segment lost 0 bases and the J segment 4 bases; nucleotides outside the gene matches: 4. CDR3 in DNA: TGTGCCAGCAGCGTAGCGGGGAGGGGTTACGAGCAGTACTTC. It codes for CASSVAGRGYEQYF.

This clone was seen just once. This sequence joins TRBV2 and TRBJ1-6; D is perhaps TRBD1 (6 bases). Trimming removed 8 bases at V and 7 bases at J, with 18 bases between. CDR3 length equals 15 residues. Per the germline V gene, CDR1 is SNHLY and CDR2 is FYNNEI. This CDR3 is CASATSGTLNSPLHF. In DNA form, the CDR3 reads TGTGCCAGCGCTACCTCGGGGACACTGAATTCACCCCTCCACTTT.

As concerns this clone: At one of its ends the junction is not consistent with the germline gene, which may arise from a read error. The V gene is TRBV6-5, the J gene TRBJ1-4; D call uncertain. Germline V gene sequence: CDR1 MNHEY, CDR2 SVGAGI. This CDR3 comprises 13 residues. CDR3 loop: CASSYSIEGPEVF. The CDR3 nucleotides read TGTGCCAGCAGTTACTCTATAGAGGGCCCAGAGGTTTTT.

This clone occurred once. CDR3 in amino acids: CARKESVGSSYEQYF. The CDR3 bases are TGTGCCAGAAAGGAGTCGGTCGGGTCATCCTACGAGCAGTACTTC. The rearrangement joins TRBV5-3 to TRBJ2-7; D ambiguous. TRBV5-3 counts as an open reading frame of uncertain function. V shed 6 bases and J shed 1 base, with 17 bases lying between them. CDR3 size: 15 residues.

The genes are TRBV15 and TRBJ1-1; D is undetermined. Germline CDR1 is LNHNV and CDR2 is YYDKDF (reference sequence). The CDR3 is made up of 13 amino acids. Trimming took 9 bases from V and 0 from J, leaving 11 bases between them. The DNA for the CDR3 is TGTGCCACGAGGGAAGAATTGAACACTGAAGCTTTCTTT. Translated: CATREELNTEAFF.

This chain joins TRBV5-5 and TRBJ2-7; 10 nucleotides align to TRBD1. Germline V gene sequence: CDR1 SGHKS, CDR2 YYEKEE (reference sequence). CDR3 length: 15 amino acids. V trimming: 0 bases; J trimming: 4 bases; junction bases outside the gene matches: 4. The CDR3 DNA reads TGTGCCAGCAGCTTGGCGACAGGGGGCCAGTACGAGCAGTACTTC. Its protein is CASSLATGGQYEQYF. The full variable domain, completed using reference TRBV5-5 and TRBJ2-7, is DAGVTQSPTHLIKTRGQQVTLRCSPISGHKSVSWYQQVLGQGPQFIFQYYEKEERGRGNFPDRFSARQFPNYSSELNVNALLLGDSALYLCASSLATGGQYEQYFGPGTRLTVT.

The chain uses TRBV22-1 and TRBJ1-6; the table's D gene call, TRBD1, was not cross checked with the DNA. TRBV22-1 represents a pseudogene. This CDR3 has 13 residues. The CDR3 protein is CPGSGTGKSPLHF. The CDR3 DNA reads as TGTCCTGGGAGCGGGACAGGGAAGTCGCCCCTCCACTTT.

The chain combines TRBV11-2 with TRBJ1-1; 7 bases are a match to TRBD1. Looked up from germline, CDR1 is SGHAT and CDR2 is FQNNGV. The CDR3 has 16 amino acids. After removal of 3 bases from V and 4 bases from J, the junction contained 11 bases not matched to a gene. This CDR3 reads CASSLQGGLVGTEAFF. CDR3 in DNA: TGTGCCAGCAGCTTGCAAGGGGGCCTCGTAGGCACTGAAGCTTTCTTT.

The chain carries TRBV3-1 (or the pseudogene TRBV3-2) and TRBJ1-1; 7 bases line up with TRBD1. The CDR3 has 14 amino acids. Per the germline V gene, CDR1 is LGHDT and CDR2 is YNNKEL (reference sequence). With 4 bases clipped from V and 2 bases from J, the junction kept 4 bases outside the gene matches. The CDR3 sequence: CASSPGQANTEAFF. The CDR3 DNA reads as TGTGCCAGCAGCCCCGGACAGGCAAACACTGAAGCTTTCTTT.

V usage is TRBV5-1 and J usage is TRBJ2-5; no firm D call. Trimming took 0 bases from V and 5 from J, leaving 14 bases between them. Germline V gives CDR1 SGHRS, CDR2 YFSETQ. The CDR3 totals 15 residues. In nucleotides, the CDR3 is TGCGCCAGCAGCTTGGTGGCGGTCTCGCGGGAGACCCAGTACTTC. It specifies CASSLVAVSRETQYF.

The chain combines TRBV12-1 with TRBJ1-4; the table gives TRBD1 as D, unverified against the DNA. TRBV12-1 is tagged as a pseudogene. This CDR3 contains 14 residues. The CDR3 DNA is TGTGCCAGCAGCTTTGCACAGGGTGAAGAAAAACTGTTTTTT. This encodes CASSFAQGEEKLFF.

The chain has TRBV11-2 and TRBJ2-5; D is perhaps TRBD1 (6 bases). With 10 bases removed from V and 3 bases from J, the gap between germline ends came to 15 bases. Germline V gene lookup returns CDR1 SGHAT and CDR2 FQNNGV. The CDR3 length is 13 residues. The DNA of the CDR3 is TGTGCCACCAAATGGGCAGGGGAAGAGACCCAGTACTTC. Translation gives CATKWAGEETQYF.

This chain links TRBV15 with TRBJ2-7, with D maybe TRBD1 (6 bases). Looked up from germline, CDR1 is LNHNV and CDR2 is YYDKDF (reference sequence). The CDR3 spans 14 residues. The germline V and J ends were trimmed by 3 bases and 5 bases, with 14 bases remaining between them. This CDR3 reads CATSSLQGNDEQYF. The CDR3 DNA follows: TGTGCCACCAGCAGCCTGCAGGGGAACGACGAGCAGTACTTC.

This clone was recorded only once. Distinct nucleotide sequences in the sample also encode this CDR3. The V and J genes are TRBV5-1 and TRBJ1-1; a weak D match, TRBD1 (5 bases). Germline V gene sequence: CDR1 SGHRS, CDR2 YFSETQ. Trimming left V 3 bases short and J 1 base short, with 10 bases between. The length of the CDR3 is 14 residues. DNA for the CDR3: TGCGCCAGCAGCTCCGGCACAGGGAACACTGAAGCTTTCTTT. Translated, it gives CASSSGTGNTEAFF.

This chain uses TRBV5-1 with TRBJ1-4, with TRBD1 matching 8 bases. The CDR3 contains 14 residues. The germline V gene has CDR1 SGHRS and CDR2 YFSETQ. After removal of 3 bases from V and 8 bases from J, the junction contained 6 bases not matched to a gene. DNA of the CDR3: TGCGCCAGCAGCTCCCAGGGGGCTGGGGAAAAACTGTTTTTT. Translated, it gives CASSSQGAGEKLFF.

The rearrangement uses TRBV10-2 and TRBJ2-1; 7 bases match TRBD1. J lost 3 bases, V lost 0 bases, and 5 bases had no gene match. Germline-derived CDR1 and CDR2 are WSHSY and SAAADI. The CDR3 is 16 amino acids. The CDR3 sequence: CASSESIGTDYNEQFF. In nucleotides, the CDR3 is TGCGCCAGCAGTGAGTCGATCGGGACAGACTACAATGAGCAGTTCTTC.

V gene TRBV18 combines with J gene TRBJ1-1; 7 nucleotides align to TRBD1. V lost 4 bases and J lost 5; bases outside the gene matches: 7. This CDR3 has 14 amino acids. Germline loops: CDR1 KGHSH, CDR2 LQKENI. The CDR3 reads CASSLQGSRTEAFF. CDR3 sequence (DNA): TGTGCCAGCTCACTACAGGGGAGTCGAACTGAAGCTTTCTTT.

The V call is TRBV30, the J call TRBJ1-6; D gene ambiguous. The V end was cut by 6 bases, the J end by 9 bases, with 12 bases between. Germline V gene lookup returns CDR1 GTSNPN and CDR2 SVGIG (reference sequence). The CDR3 has 12 residues. CDR3 DNA sequence: TGTGCCTGCGCGGCGGGAGGTTCACCCCTCCACTTT. As protein: CACAAGGSPLHF.

This chain joins TRBV18 and TRBJ1-1; 7 positions agree with TRBD1. Germline V gene lookup returns CDR1 KGHSH and CDR2 LQKENI. V gave up 2 bases and J gave up 0 bases; unmatched junction bases: 6. This CDR3 is 16 amino acids long. The CDR3 reads CASSPLQGKVNTEAFF. DNA for the CDR3: TGTGCCAGCTCACCATTACAGGGGAAGGTGAACACTGAAGCTTTCTTT.

The chain links TRBV27 to TRBJ2-2, with 9 bases identical to TRBD1. J was trimmed by 5 bases and V by 5 bases; bases with no gene match: 6. This CDR3 is built from 15 residues. The germline V gene encodes CDR1 MNHEY and CDR2 SMNVEV (reference sequence). DNA of the CDR3: TGTGCCAGCAGTGGGGGACAGGGTAGTACCGGGGAGCTGTTTTTT. It translates to CASSGGQGSTGELFF.

This clone came up a few times. CDR3 protein: CASSLVGGWSQYF. In DNA, the CDR3 is TGTGCCAGCAGCCTCGTGGGGGGTTGGTCCCAGTACTTC. V usage is TRBV13 and J usage is TRBJ2-5; TRBD2 might be the D (6 bases). The CDR3 spans 13 residues. V lost 5 bases, J lost 9 bases, and 16 bases lay in between. Germline CDR1 PRHDT, CDR2 FYEKMQ (reference sequence). The variable domain in full, with the rest retrieved from reference TRBV13 and TRBJ2-5, is AAGVIQSPRHLIKEKRETATLKCYPIPRHDTVYWYQQGPGQDPQFLISFYEKMQSDKGSIPDRFSAQQFSDYHSELNMSSLELGDSALYFCASSLVGGWSQYFGPGTRLLVL.